The 10 T cell receptor beta chains below were found in one sample sequenced in a study of blood T cell repertoires in COVID-19. Data came from immunoSEQ multiplex PCR; TCRdb stores just in-frame clones and leaves some out. The sample lists 85,000 to 100,000 clones; almost 90% were seen once. Sequenced input: peripheral blood. The receptor source for this set is a man in his fifties with COVID-19, enrolled during active disease.

This clone was found once. V usage is TRBV19 and J usage is TRBJ1-5, with D hard to call. The V end was cut by 3 bases, the J end by 2 bases, with 11 bases between. This CDR3 is 15 amino acids long. Germline V gene lookup returns CDR1 LNHDA and CDR2 SQIVND (reference sequence). Here the CDR3 DNA reads TGTGCCAGTAGTATTCGGAGGGATGGCAATCAGCCCCAGCATTTT. Translated: CASSIRRDGNQPQHF.

V gene TRBV11-3 combines with J gene TRBJ1-3; D ambiguous. The CDR3 consists of 15 residues. From germline, CDR1 is SGHNT and CDR2 YENEEA. Trimming removed 1 base from V and 0 bases from J, with 7 bases in between. CDR3 coding DNA: TGTGCCAGCAGCTTAGGCATAGCCTCTGGAAACACCATATATTTT. The encoded protein is CASSLGIASGNTIYF. The variable domain in full, with the rest retrieved from reference TRBV11-3 and TRBJ1-3, is EAGVVQSPRYKIIEKKQPVAFWCNPISGHNTLYWYLQNLGQGPELLIRYENEEAVDDSQLPKDRFSAERLKGVDSTLKIQPAELGDSAVYLCASSLGIASGNTIYFGEGSWLTVV.

The sample holds one count of this clone. This sequence joins TRBV29-1 and TRBJ1-5; D not certain. Trimming cost V 4 bases and J 4 bases, with 11 bases left between them. The length of the CDR3 is 13 residues. Germline V gene data show CDR1 as SQVTM and CDR2 as ANQGSEA. The CDR3 region is CSVAAGVNQPQHF. Here the CDR3 DNA reads TGCAGCGTTGCAGCGGGAGTAAATCAGCCCCAGCATTTT.

This sequence joins TRBV18 and TRBJ2-1; D gene ambiguous. Trimming cost V 4 bases and J 5 bases, with 18 bases left between them. This CDR3 contains 16 residues. CDR1 and CDR2 (germline): KGHSH, LQKENI. The CDR3 sequence is CASSLDLGPTNNEQFF. The CDR3 DNA follows: TGTGCCAGCTCACTCGATCTTGGGCCCACGAACAATGAGCAGTTCTTC.

The chain employs TRBV6-2 or TRBV6-3 and TRBJ1-1; D unresolved. The CDR3 runs 14 residues. Deletions cut 2 bases from V and 0 bases from J, with 7 bases between. The germline CDR1 and CDR2 sequences are MNHEY and SVGEGT. This CDR3 is CASSYVDMNTEAFF. The CDR3 DNA reads as TGTGCCAGCAGTTACGTAGACATGAACACTGAAGCTTTCTTT.

This rearrangement joins TRBV6-5 to TRBJ1-2, with D tentatively TRBD1 (5 bases). Looked up from germline, CDR1 is MNHEY and CDR2 is SVGAGI. The CDR3 has 13 amino acids. V was trimmed by 0 bases and J by 4 bases, leaving 6 bases between them. Written as DNA, the CDR3 is TGTGCCAGCAGTTACTCTGGGGCCTATGGCTACACCTTC. Residues: CASSYSGAYGYTF.

The J gene is TRBJ2-3, the V gene TRBV7-2, with 15 bases fitting TRBD2. This CDR3 has 16 amino acids. V lost 4 bases, J lost 4 bases, and 3 bases stayed unmatched. CDR1 and CDR2 (germline): SGHTA, FQGNSA. The CDR3 DNA follows: TGTGCCAGCAGCTCCCGGACTAGCGGGGGGGCAGATACGCAGTATTTT. Amino acid sequence: CASSSRTSGGADTQYF.

The CDR3, as DNA: TGTGCCACCAGCAGTCAAACAGGGTTCTCCTCCTACGAGCAGTACTTC. This translates into CATSSQTGFSSYEQYF. V is TRBV15 and J is TRBJ2-7; the D gene is possibly TRBD1 (6 bases). Germline CDR1 LNHNV, CDR2 YYDKDF (reference sequence). V gave up 3 bases and J gave up 0 bases, with 15 bases separating them. This CDR3 is 16 amino acids long.

The CDR3 nucleotides read TGTGCCAGCAGCTCGGACAGGGTTGGTAATTCACCCCTCCACTTT. Its protein product is CASSSDRVGNSPLHF. The rearrangement links TRBV7-2 to TRBJ1-6; 8 positions match TRBD1. Germline V gene lookup returns CDR1 SGHTA and CDR2 FQGNSA. J gave up 6 bases and V 4 bases, and 5 bases lay outside the gene matches. This CDR3 contains 15 residues.

This clone has just one count. The rearrangement joins TRBV7-9 to TRBJ2-1, with 10 bases fitting TRBD2. Trimming took 5 bases from V and 7 from J; bases not matched to a gene: 11. The CDR3 runs to 16 residues. Germline V gene sequence: CDR1 SEHNR, CDR2 FQNEAQ (reference sequence). CDR3 amino acids: CASSLADLAGENEQFF. CDR3 coding DNA: TGTGCCAGCAGCCTCGCAGATCTAGCGGGAGAAAATGAGCAGTTCTTC.